The rows below give T cell receptor beta chains drawn from one sample of a study of control samples from healthy donors and cancer patients. The assay was immunoSEQ multiplex PCR, and TCRdb's table has in-frame clones only and misses some. The sample shows about 130,000 clones, around 92% of them seen only once. Source material: blood. The receptors originated from a woman aged 50 to 65 in good health. The CDR3 runs from the conserved cysteine through the conserved F or W. Each record gives: D gene, clone size, V gene, J gene, CDR3 protein, CDR3 DNA. D genes are given only for firm matches. The size entry is marked missing in some rows and otherwise reads once, few, many or a size class.

TRBD2	-	TRBV5-1	TRBJ2-7	CASSSGRATFYEQYF	TGCGCCAGCAGCAGCGGGAGGGCCACATTTTACGAGCAGTACTTC
TRBD1	-	TRBV7-9	TRBJ1-6	CASSESGGAPLHF	TGTGCCAGCAGCGAATCAGGGGGTGCACCCCTCCACTTT
-	-	TRBV5-1	TRBJ1-1	CASSLGRGIGGNTEAFF	TGCGCCAGCAGCTTGGGGCGGGGGATCGGAGGAAACACTGAAGCTTTCTTT
-	-	TRBV29-1	TRBJ1-1	CSVEGLGAGEAFF	TGCAGCGTTGAAGGTCTGGGGGCCGGTGAAGCTTTCTTT
TRBD1	-	TRBV27	TRBJ2-7	CASSATGTVSYEQYF	TGTGCCAGCAGTGCGACGGGGACAGTCTCCTACGAGCAGTACTTC
-	-	TRBV7-9	TRBJ1-2	CASSDGTAANYGYTF	TGTGCCAGCAGCGACGGGACGGCAGCTAACTATGGCTACACCTTC
-	-	TRBV7-8	TRBJ1-1	CASSSQSGTEAFF	TGTGCCAGCAGCTCCCAAAGTGGGACTGAAGCTTTCTTT
-	-	TRBV25-1	TRBJ1-4	CASSPTGGRLNEKLFF	TGTGCCAGCAGTCCAACTGGGGGGAGGCTTAATGAAAAACTGTTTTTT
TRBD2	-	TRBV29-1	TRBJ2-1	CSVTSGGLNEQFF	TGCAGCGTGACTAGCGGGGGCTTGAATGAGCAGTTCTTC
-	-	TRBV6-5	TRBJ2-5	CASSYRTSGTQYF	TGTGCCAGCAGTTACCGGACTTCTGGGACCCAGTACTTC
-	-	TRBV19	TRBJ1-1	CASSIGRENTEAFF	TGTGCCAGTAGTATAGGCAGGGAGAACACTGAAGCTTTCTTT
-	-	TRBV6-6	TRBJ2-3	CASSRGTVLTDTQYF	TGTGCCAGCAGTCGCGGGACAGTACTCACAGATACGCAGTATTTT
TRBD2	-	TRBV5-6	TRBJ2-1	CASSLGLAGFNEQFF	TGTGCCAGCAGCTTGGGGCTAGCGGGCTTCAATGAGCAGTTCTTC
TRBD2	-	TRBV18	TRBJ2-7	CASSPSSGARYEQYF	TGTGCCAGCTCCCCCTCTAGCGGAGCGCGGTACGAGCAGTACTTC
-	-	TRBV3-1/TRBV3-2	TRBJ1-1	CASSEQGVTEAFF	TGTGCCAGCAGCGAGCAGGGAGTCACTGAAGCTTTCTTT
TRBD1	-	TRBV6-5	TRBJ2-2	CASSRDSANTGELFF	TGTGCCAGCAGCCGGGACAGCGCGAACACCGGGGAGCTGTTTTTT
-	-	TRBV4-2	TRBJ1-1	CASSQGAGLNTEAFF	TGTGCCAGCAGCCAAGGGGCAGGGTTGAACACTGAAGCTTTCTTT
-	-	TRBV10-3	TRBJ1-2	CAISAGSAYGYTF	TGTGCCATCAGTGCTGGGTCGGCCTATGGCTACACCTTC
-	-	TRBV28	TRBJ2-2	CASSYLGTGELFF	TGTGCCAGCAGTTACCTAGGGACCGGGGAGCTGTTTTTT
-	-	TRBV20-1	TRBJ2-7	CSARTLHEQYF	TGCAGTGCCCGGACGTTACACGAGCAGTACTTC
-	-	TRBV5-8	TRBJ2-7	CASSLLEHYEQYF	TGTGCCAGCAGCTTGTTGGAACACTACGAGCAGTACTTC
TRBD1	-	TRBV28	TRBJ1-3	CASSLFTGVGNTIYF	TGTGCCAGCAGTTTATTCACAGGGGTTGGAAACACCATATATTTT
-	-	TRBV2	TRBJ1-5	CASSEGGNPQPQHF	TGTGCCAGCAGTGAGGGGGGTAACCCTCAGCCCCAGCATTTT
TRBD1	-	TRBV2	TRBJ1-1	CASSPGQMNTEAFF	TGTGCCAGCAGCCCGGGACAGATGAACACTGAAGCTTTCTTT
TRBD1	-	TRBV6-2/TRBV6-3	TRBJ1-1	CASSWVTGGTEAFF	TGTGCCAGCAGTTGGGTCACAGGGGGCACTGAAGCTTTCTTT
TRBD1	-	TRBV30	TRBJ1-6	CAWNPRQGENSPLHF	TGTGCCTGGAACCCGAGACAGGGCGAAAATTCACCCCTCCACTTT
-	-	TRBV6-1	TRBJ1-5	CASSEPRGGHQPQHF	TGTGCCAGCAGTGAACCTAGGGGGGGGCATCAGCCCCAGCATTTT
TRBD2	-	TRBV28	TRBJ2-7	CASRAPGLESAQYF	TGTGCCAGCAGGGCCCCGGGACTAGAGTCGGCGCAGTACTTC
TRBD2	-	TRBV28	TRBJ2-1	CASRIGGESYNEQFF	TGTGCCAGCAGAATTGGGGGGGAGTCCTACAATGAGCAGTTCTTC
-	-	TRBV5-1	TRBJ1-5	CASSYFPGQGDQPQHF	TGCGCCAGCAGCTACTTCCCGGGACAAGGTGATCAGCCCCAGCATTTT
TRBD2	-	TRBV5-1	TRBJ2-3	CASSTGLAGGKMDTQYF	TGCGCCAGCAGCACGGGACTAGCGGGGGGTAAAATGGATACGCAGTATTTT
TRBD2	-	TRBV28	TRBJ2-1	CASSPHRTGLAGVRNEQFF	TGTGCCAGCAGTCCCCACCGAACGGGACTAGCGGGAGTTAGGAATGAGCAGTTCTTC
TRBD2	-	TRBV5-1	TRBJ2-1	CASSLVLAGGYNEQFF	TGCGCCAGCAGCTTGGTGCTAGCGGGAGGTTACAATGAGCAGTTCTTC
-	once	TRBV5-4	TRBJ1-2	CASSLVTARYGYTF	TGTGCCAGCAGCTTGGTCACGGCTAGGTATGGCTACACCTTC
TRBD2	once	TRBV14	TRBJ2-1	CASSPPAGGVSYNEQFF	TGTGCCAGCAGCCCCCCAGCGGGAGGGGTTTCCTACAATGAGCAGTTCTTC
-	-	TRBV5-1	TRBJ1-2	CASSYGTGNGYTF	TGCGCCAGCAGCTACGGGACCGGCAATGGCTACACCTTC
-	-	TRBV29-1	TRBJ1-5	CSVGGDGNQPQHF	TGCAGCGTTGGAGGCGACGGGAATCAGCCCCAGCATTTT
TRBD1	-	TRBV7-2	TRBJ2-2	CASTPGQTTGELFF	TGTGCCAGCACCCCGGGACAGACAACCGGGGAGCTGTTTTTT
-	once	TRBV5-5	TRBJ1-3	CASSLDSNSGNTIYF	TGTGCCAGCAGCTTGGACTCTAACTCTGGAAACACCATATATTTT
-	-	TRBV7-8	TRBJ1-1	CASSLGLKMNTEAFF	TGTGCCAGCAGCTTAGGACTAAAGATGAACACTGAAGCTTTCTTT
TRBD1	-	TRBV2	TRBJ1-2	CASQAGGGSNYGYTF	TGTGCCAGTCAGGCAGGGGGCGGATCTAACTATGGCTACACCTTC
-	-	TRBV19	TRBJ2-1	CASSTDGDEQFF	TGTGCCAGTAGTACGGACGGGGATGAGCAGTTCTTC
-	-	TRBV11-2	TRBJ2-2	CASSLQLFTTGELFF	TGTGCCAGCAGCTTACAACTATTCACCACCGGGGAGCTGTTTTTT
-	-	TRBV27	TRBJ2-2	CASRETGNTGELFF	TGTGCCAGCAGGGAGACAGGGAACACCGGGGAGCTGTTTTTT
TRBD1	-	TRBV6-5	TRBJ1-2	CASSYTGATNYGYTF	TGTGCCAGCAGTTACACAGGGGCCACTAACTATGGCTACACCTTC
TRBD2	-	TRBV5-1	TRBJ2-3	CASSLRGEDTQYF	TGCGCCAGCAGCTTGCGGGGGGAGGATACGCAGTATTTT